These 20 T cell receptor beta chains originate from one sample sequenced in a study of shared clonotypes between healthy human individuals (TCRdb year 2020). Library method: the immunoSEQ multiplex PCR assay. TCRdb stores this immuneACCESS table with in-frame sequences only. Part of the clones is absent; in the studies checked, under half of the shortfall reflects unresolved V genes, and no reason is known for the rest. A total of approximately 2.1 million clones appear in this sample, approximately 93% of them only once. The ten largest clones take up about 0.37% of the sample. The sequencing input was naive CD4+ T cells from PBMCs. The cell subset or site tag for this specimen amounts to: CD45RA+ positively selected. These receptor sequences come from a young man in good health. Some clones in this sample may be carry-over from other donors' samples.

CDR3 residues: CASSALVGGEQYF. Written as DNA, the CDR3 is TGTGCCAGCAGCGCGCTGGTGGGGGGCGAGCAGTACTTC. The gene calls are TRBV6-4 and TRBJ2-7; maybe TRBD2 (6 bases). Germline loops: CDR1 MRHNA, CDR2 SNTAGT. CDR3 length: 13 residues. V shed 6 bases and J shed 6 bases, with 15 bases lying between them.

The chain employs TRBV27 and TRBJ2-2; possibly TRBD2 for D (7 bases). Germline loops: CDR1 MNHEY, CDR2 SMNVEV (reference sequence). Between the trimmed V and J ends, which lost 6 bases and 5 bases, there was a span of 19 bases. CDR3 length: 16 residues. CDR3 in DNA: TGTGCCAGCAGCATTTTTGGGGGGGCGAGGACCGGGGAGCTGTTTTTT. This translates into CASSIFGGARTGELFF.

The J gene is TRBJ2-2, the V gene TRBV2; D not certain. This CDR3 has 13 amino acids. Trimming pared 6 bases from V and 5 bases from J, leaving 10 bases between. Germline loops: CDR1 SNHLY, CDR2 FYNNEI. The CDR3 region is CASRRNPTGELFF. CDR3 in DNA: TGTGCCAGCAGACGGAACCCGACCGGGGAGCTGTTTTTT.

V gene TRBV6-1 combines with J gene TRBJ2-5, with a possible D match to TRBD1 (5 bases). CDR1 MNHNS and CDR2 SASEGT come from the germline V gene. V was trimmed by 4 bases and J by 0 bases, leaving 9 bases between them. CDR3 length equals 14 residues. The DNA of the CDR3 is TGTGCCAGCAGTGTATCCAGGGACCAAGAGACCCAGTACTTC. Its translation is CASSVSRDQETQYF.

In the case of this clone: Other DNA sequences from this sample encode an identical CDR3 as well. The chain joins TRBV5-1 to TRBJ2-2; D unresolved. The CDR3 covers 15 residues. The germline V gene has CDR1 SGHRS and CDR2 YFSETQ. V was clipped by 0 bases and J by 0 bases, with 6 bases between them. CDR3 protein: CASSLGGANTGELFF. For the CDR3, the DNA is TGCGCCAGCAGCTTGGGCGGAGCGAACACCGGGGAGCTGTTTTTT.

V usage is TRBV5-1 and J usage is TRBJ2-7; 9 bases match TRBD1. The CDR3 has 15 residues. Germline CDR1 reads SGHRS; CDR2 reads YFSETQ. V dropped 3 bases and J dropped 3; count of bases not matched to a gene: 7. The CDR3 sequence is CASSWTWDRDYEQYF. The CDR3 DNA follows: TGCGCCAGCAGCTGGACTTGGGACAGGGACTACGAGCAGTACTTC.

Turning to this clone: Relative to the germline gene, one junction end is altered; a read error may explain this. V and J are TRBV4-2 and TRBJ2-3; TRBD2 matches at 13 bases. Germline V CDR1 and CDR2: LGHNA, YNFKEQ. The length of the CDR3 is 18 residues. CDR3 sequence reads: CASSEDTSGRARADTQYF. In DNA form, the CDR3 reads TGTGCCAGCAGCGAAGATACTAGCGGGAGGGCTAGAGCAGATACGCAGTATTTT.

The table lists this clone with a count of one. The sample contains more than one DNA sequence encoding this CDR3. The rearrangement links TRBV5-4 to TRBJ2-3; tentatively, D is TRBD1 (5 bases). The CDR3 covers 14 residues. From germline, CDR1 is SGHNT and CDR2 YYREEE (reference sequence). V was pared by 0 bases and J by 1 base, with 6 bases between. CDR3 coding DNA: TGTGCCAGCAGCTTGGAAGGGGGCACAGATACGCAGTATTTT. Its translation is CASSLEGGTDTQYF.

Note on this clone: This sample includes further DNA sequences coding for the same CDR3. The J gene is TRBJ2-1, the V gene TRBV28, with TRBD2 as a possible D gene (7 bases). In germline, CDR1 is MDHEN, CDR2 SYDVKM. The CDR3 spans 12 residues. V was shortened by 2 bases and J by 10 bases, with 9 bases between the two germline ends. CDR3: CASSLRGGEQFF. For the CDR3, the DNA is TGTGCCAGCAGTTTAAGGGGGGGAGAGCAGTTCTTC.

V usage is TRBV6-1 and J usage is TRBJ1-5, with 9 bases that match TRBD1. Germline CDR1 reads MNHNS; CDR2 reads SASEGT. The CDR3 has 12 amino acids. The CDR3 nucleotides read TGTGCTGGGGGACAGGGTCAACAGCCCCAGCATTTT. This translates into CAGGQGQQPQHF.

The V gene is TRBV29-1, the J gene TRBJ1-1; the D is unclear. This CDR3 contains 12 residues. The germline V gene encodes CDR1 SQVTM and CDR2 ANQGSEA. Deletions cut 8 bases from V and 1 base from J, with 11 bases between. The CDR3 spells CSIKRGNTEAFF. The CDR3 DNA follows: TGCAGCATCAAACGGGGGAACACTGAAGCTTTCTTT.

In its sample, this clone was seen once. The chain is built from TRBV28 and TRBJ1-2; 7 bases map to TRBD1. The CDR3 loop spans 14 amino acids. Trimming removed 5 bases from V and 4 bases from J; junction bases left unmatched: 7. Germline V gene lookup returns CDR1 MDHEN and CDR2 SYDVKM. Here the CDR3 reads CASSLHGTVYGYTF. For the CDR3, the DNA is TGTGCCAGCAGTCTACATGGGACAGTCTATGGCTACACCTTC.

This clone was counted once. The genes are TRBV27 and TRBJ2-7; 11 bases match TRBD2. This CDR3 is 20 amino acids long. Germline CDR1 reads MNHEY; CDR2 reads SMNVEV (reference sequence). V was pared by 5 bases and J by 6 bases, with 24 bases of the junction left unmatched. CDR3 amino acids: CASSPKPGTSGASRRGEQYF. In DNA form, the CDR3 reads TGTGCCAGCAGTCCAAAACCCGGGACTAGCGGAGCCTCCCGTCGCGGCGAGCAGTACTTC.

This chain connects TRBV2 to TRBJ2-7, with 10 bases fitting TRBD1. Germline V gene sequence: CDR1 SNHLY, CDR2 FYNNEI. The CDR3 covers 13 residues. With 6 bases clipped from V and 6 bases from J, the junction kept 5 bases outside the gene matches. CDR3 DNA: TGTGCCAGCAGGACCCGGGACAGGGGCGAGCAGTACTTC. It specifies CASRTRDRGEQYF.

A single count supports this clone. The chain uses TRBV29-1 and TRBJ2-3; D might be TRBD1 or TRBD2, each matching 5 bases. The length of the CDR3 is 11 residues. V lost 8 bases, J lost 8 bases, and 14 bases lay in between. CDR1 and CDR2 from the germline V gene are SQVTM and ANQGSEA. The CDR3 DNA follows: TGCAGCCCTGCGGGTGGGGGTACGCAGTATTTT. It encodes CSPAGGGTQYF.

J is TRBJ2-4 and V is TRBV7-8, with 7 bases that match TRBD1. V was clipped by 5 bases and J by 3 bases; unmatched bases: 13. The CDR3 totals 17 residues. CDR1 SGHVS and CDR2 FQNEAQ come from the germline V gene. The CDR3 here is CASSPRTGPLIKNIQYF. CDR3 nucleotide sequence: TGTGCCAGCAGCCCCCGGACAGGTCCATTGATCAAAAACATTCAGTACTTC.

About this clone itself: Different DNA sequences within this sample yield the same CDR3. The chain links TRBV5-1 to TRBJ2-3; unclear D gene. V lost 3 bases and J lost 1, with 6 bases in between. The V gene's germline CDR1 is SGHRS and CDR2 YFSETQ. The length of the CDR3 is 13 residues. Written as DNA, the CDR3 is TGCGCCAGCAGCTCTGAAGGCACAGATACGCAGTATTTT. As protein: CASSSEGTDTQYF.

The gene calls are TRBV2 and TRBJ1-2; D ambiguous. V dropped 8 bases and J dropped 7 bases, with 14 bases sitting between them. Germline values: CDR1 SNHLY, CDR2 FYNNEI. This CDR3 has 12 amino acids. In DNA, the CDR3 is TGTGCCAGCCTAGTAATGGGAGCTGGCTACACCTTC. Translation: CASLVMGAGYTF.

V is TRBV18 and J is TRBJ2-3, with 10 bases matching TRBD1. This CDR3 comprises 16 residues. Trimming removed 4 bases from V and 3 bases from J; junction bases left unmatched: 7. The germline V gene encodes CDR1 KGHSH and CDR2 LQKENI. CDR3 nucleotides: TGTGCCAGCTCACGGGAGACAGGGGGCCGGACAGATACGCAGTATTTT. Residues: CASSRETGGRTDTQYF.

Worth noting for this clone: This CDR3 is also generated by other DNA sequences in the sample. The chain carries TRBV19 and TRBJ2-5, with 10 bases matching TRBD2. Germline assignment: CDR1 LNHDA and CDR2 SQIVND (reference sequence). J was trimmed by 4 bases and V by 1 base; bases with no gene match: 0. The CDR3 has 14 residues. CDR3: CASSIVAGGETQYF. The CDR3 nucleotides are TGTGCCAGTAGTATAGTAGCGGGAGGAGAGACCCAGTACTTC.